This T cell receptor (beta chain) is from a study of cytomegalovirus exposure and HLA in healthy donors. Points from the study as a whole: In an earlier analysis, most TCR beta V segments were productive about 87% or about 30% of the time.

This CDR3 contains 13 residues. The V end lost 5 bases, the J end lost 2 bases, and 9 bases lay between the germline ends. Germline CDR1 MNHEY, CDR2 SMNVEV (reference sequence). PCR used 60 Vbeta primers and 13 Jbeta primers. Sequenced by immunoSEQ multiplex PCR; TCRdb stores in-frame clones only, minus some. The sample contains almost 95,000 clones, approximately 70% of which appear only once. As concerns this clone: Its specificity is not known.

The sequence was collected from a man in his fifties in good health and CMV-seronegative. Specimen: PBMCs. This chain connects TRBV27 to TRBJ2-5, with D maybe TRBD1 (5 bases). The CDR3 sequence is CASSHRQQETQYF. In DNA form, the CDR3 reads TGTGCCAGCAGTCACAGGCAGCAAGAGACCCAGTACTTC.